These 32 T cell receptor beta chains were sequenced from one sample in a study of regulatory T cells in long-lasting Graves disease. Time point meaning: newly diagnosed GD, antithyroid drugs for less than 3 months. PBMCs were the source of the RNA used for TCR sequencing. TCR beta libraries were built with iRepertoire HTBI primers and Arm-PCR of CDR3 regions. TCRdb called the multiplex PCR reads again in MiXCR, with one record for every CDR3 protein. The top ten clones hold about 7.6% of a sample with about 400,000 distinct CDR3 sequences, 14% to 15% of them seen once. The same sample was also studied in work on T cells in Graves' hyperthyroidism and ophthalmopathy.

The sequencing used peripheral blood mononuclear cells (PBMCs), collected at new diagnosis, from a patient treated with antithyroid drugs. These receptors originate from a woman aged 40 to 50 with Graves disease.

This clonotype has only a few counts. The chain has TRBV28 and TRBJ2-4, with TRBD2 matching 9 bases. The CDR3 is 14 amino acids. Trimming took 6 bases from V and 9 from J; bases not matched to a gene: 9. Germline V gene data show CDR1 as MDHEN and CDR2 as SYDVKM. The CDR3 loop reads CASSRGGGYSIQYF. DNA of the CDR3: TGTGCCAGCAGCCGCGGGGGGGGGTACAGCATTCAGTACTTC. Together with reference TRBV28 and TRBJ2-4, the CDR3 gives the full variable domain: DVKVTQSSRYLVKRTGEKVFLECVQDMDHENMFWYRQDPGLGLRLIYFSYDVKMKEKGDIPEGYSVSREKKERFSLILESASTNQTSMYLCASSRGGGYSIQYFGAGTRLSVL.

The chain recombines TRBV5-4 with TRBJ1-1; D is possibly TRBD1 (6 bases). V was cut by 4 bases and J by 1 base, with 11 bases left in between. Germline values: CDR1 SGHNT, CDR2 YYREEE (reference sequence). The CDR3 is 14 amino acids. CDR3 protein: CASSRGQTNTEAFF. The CDR3 DNA reads TGTGCCAGCAGCCGGGGACAAACGAACACTGAAGCTTTCTTT.

This clonotype was counted between two and nine times. The gene calls are TRBV4-1 and TRBJ1-1, with TRBD1 as a possible D gene (5 bases). Trimming took off 3 bases at V and 11 bases at J, with 22 bases between the two ends. This CDR3 region has 15 residues. CDR1 is MGHRA, CDR2 YSYEKL, per germline. CDR3 sequence: CASSHPREGKVLAFF. The CDR3 nucleotides are TGCGCCAGCAGCCATCCCAGGGAGGGCAAGGTGTTGGCTTTCTTT.

The sample holds many counts of this clonotype. The chain is built from TRBV9 and TRBJ2-7; 7 positions match TRBD2. With V trimmed by 0 bases and J by 7 bases, 4 bases remained unmatched. Germline V CDR1 and CDR2: SGDLS, YYNGEE. This CDR3 has 13 amino acids. CDR3 sequence: CASSVGGEGEQYF. The CDR3 bases are TGTGCCAGCAGCGTAGGTGGGGAGGGGGAGCAGTACTTC.

There are many counts of this clonotype. The chain recombines TRBV20-1 with TRBJ2-3; 8 positions match TRBD2. The CDR3 spans 16 residues. The ends lost 0 bases at V and 2 bases at J; junction bases unmatched: 7. Looked up from germline, CDR1 is DFQATT and CDR2 is SNEGSKA (reference sequence). The CDR3 region is CSAREGAGGVTDTQYF. The CDR3 coding sequence is TGCAGTGCTAGAGAGGGCGCGGGAGGTGTCACAGATACGCAGTATTTT.

This clonotype was recorded a few times. The J gene is TRBJ2-3, the V gene TRBV7-9; TRBD1 is a possible D gene (6 bases). The V end lost 5 bases, the J end lost 4 bases, and 13 bases lay between the germline ends. Germline V gene lookup returns CDR1 SEHNR and CDR2 FQNEAQ (reference sequence). The CDR3 covers 14 residues. The CDR3 coding sequence is TGTGCCAGCAGCCCCAGGGGAAGGCCAGATACGCAGTATTTT. Protein sequence: CASSPRGRPDTQYF.

Many counts were recorded for this clonotype. The V gene is TRBV29-1, the J gene TRBJ2-3; a possible D gene is TRBD1 (5 bases). The CDR3 has 17 amino acids. Trimming left V 2 bases short and J 5 bases short, with 23 bases between. Germline V gene sequence: CDR1 SQVTM, CDR2 ANQGSEA. This CDR3 is CSVEPLPRWGRGDTQYF. The DNA of the CDR3 is TGCAGCGTTGAACCCCTCCCTCGTTGGGGCCGAGGAGATACGCAGTATTTT.

This clonotype was observed a handful of times. CDR3 nucleotide sequence: TGTGCCTGGTCAGACGGGTCTGAAGCTTTCTTT. Residues: CAWSDGSEAFF. The chain couples TRBV30 to TRBJ1-1; D unresolved. The V and J ends lost 5 bases and 6 bases respectively, with 10 bases between them. Germline CDR1 is GTSNPN and CDR2 is SVGIG (reference sequence). This CDR3 is built from 11 residues.

The chain combines TRBV6-5 with TRBJ1-5; D call uncertain. CDR1 and CDR2 (germline): MNHEY, SVGAGI. Trimming left V 1 base short and J 5 bases short, with 3 bases between. This CDR3 contains 12 residues. CDR3 region: CASSYFDQPQHF. The CDR3 DNA reads as TGTGCCAGCAGTTACTTTGATCAGCCCCAGCATTTT.

V and J are TRBV15 and TRBJ2-1, with D maybe TRBD2 (6 bases). CDR1 and CDR2 (germline): LNHNV, YYDKDF (reference sequence). CDR3 length: 16 amino acids. V lost 5 bases to trimming and J lost 2 bases, with 16 bases between them. CDR3 protein: CATSGLWRGAYNEQFF. The CDR3 nucleotides are TGTGCCACCAGCGGCCTTTGGCGGGGAGCCTACAATGAGCAGTTCTTC.

V usage is TRBV7-2 and J usage is TRBJ2-2; 7 positions match TRBD2. Losses at the gene ends were 4 bases for V and 4 bases for J; bases not matched to a gene: 6. The CDR3 consists of 15 residues. The germline V gene has CDR1 SGHTA and CDR2 FQGNSA. CDR3 in DNA: TGTGCCAGCAGCTCCGGACTAGTCGGCACCGGGGAGCTGTTTTTT. Encoded protein: CASSSGLVGTGELFF.

Many counts were recorded for this clonotype. Written as DNA, the CDR3 is TGTGCCAGCAGTGGCCGACAGGGGACCAACACTGAAGCTTTCTTT. Amino acid sequence: CASSGRQGTNTEAFF. This rearrangement joins TRBV6-2 or TRBV6-3 to TRBJ1-1, with 8 positions matching TRBD1. CDR3 length: 15 amino acids. The J segment lost 2 bases and the V segment lost 5 bases, leaving 7 bases of the junction unmatched. Germline-derived CDR1 and CDR2 are MNHEY and SVGEGT.

At least ten counts were recorded for this clonotype. For the CDR3, the DNA is TGCGCCAGCAGCACCACCGACACCACCTTATCCTACGAGCAGTACTTC. This gives the protein CASSTTDTTLSYEQYF. The V and J genes are TRBV5-1 and TRBJ2-7; D not certain. Germline V lookup: CDR1 SGHRS, CDR2 YFSETQ. V lost 4 bases and J lost 1, with 18 bases in between. CDR3 length: 16 amino acids.

The sample holds many counts of this clonotype. The chain couples TRBV6-2 or TRBV6-3 to TRBJ2-1, with D perhaps matching TRBD2 (6 bases). Germline assignment: CDR1 MNHEY and CDR2 SVGEGT. This CDR3 is 16 amino acids long. V lost 7 bases, J lost 2 bases, and 18 bases lay in between. The CDR3 reads CASILAGGETYNEQFF. CDR3 DNA: TGTGCCAGCATCCTAGCCGGGGGAGAAACCTACAATGAGCAGTTCTTC.

In this sample, this clonotype turned up many times. The chain couples TRBV2 to TRBJ2-7; weak D call: TRBD2 (5 bases). Germline V lookup: CDR1 SNHLY, CDR2 FYNNEI. Trimming removed 4 bases from V and 2 bases from J, with 12 bases in between. The CDR3 contains 14 residues. The CDR3: CASSAMGAPYEQYF. The CDR3 DNA follows: TGTGCCAGCAGTGCCATGGGAGCTCCCTACGAGCAGTACTTC.

The sample holds many counts of this clonotype. The chain is built from TRBV11-3 and TRBJ2-1; TRBD2 matches 12 bases. After removal of 11 bases from V and 8 bases from J, the junction contained 7 bases not matched to a gene. Looked up from germline, CDR1 is SGHNT and CDR2 is YENEEA. The CDR3 extends over 13 amino acids. The CDR3 here is CASLTSGSYEQFF. Written as DNA, the CDR3 is TGTGCCTCATTGACTAGCGGGAGCTATGAGCAGTTCTTC.

This clonotype was seen many times. The chain recombines TRBV12-3 or TRBV12-4 with TRBJ2-1; D is ambiguous. The CDR3 sequence is 16 residues long. The ends were cut back, 1 base at V and 0 bases at J, with 10 bases in the middle. The CDR3 DNA reads as TGTGCCAGCAGTTTAGATGGCTATAGCTCCTACAATGAGCAGTTCTTC. This encodes CASSLDGYSSYNEQFF.

This clonotype was seen ten or more times. One junction end does not reproduce the germline sequence, and a read error may be involved. The rearrangement links TRBV7-9 to TRBJ2-5, with 11 bases lining up with TRBD2. The V gene's germline CDR1 is SEHNR and CDR2 FQNEAQ (reference sequence). CDR3 length: 15 residues. CDR3 region: CASSPGLAEQESQYF. The CDR3 bases are TGTGCCAGCAGCCCGGGACTAGCGGAACAAGAGAGCCAGTACTTC.

This clonotype occurred many times. The V gene is TRBV27, the J gene TRBJ2-5, with 14 bases fitting TRBD2. Trimming removed 2 bases from V and 4 bases from J; junction bases left unmatched: 3. CDR1 and CDR2 (germline): MNHEY, SMNVEV (reference sequence). The length of the CDR3 is 16 residues. CDR3 nucleotides: TGTGCCAGCAGTTTAGATGGACTAGCGGGAGGAGAGACCCAGTACTTC. Translating it yields CASSLDGLAGGETQYF.

This clonotype showed up many times. The chain uses TRBV30 and TRBJ2-7; tentative D call: TRBD2 (5 bases). V was pared by 5 bases and J by 2 bases, with 13 bases between. Germline CDR1 reads GTSNPN; CDR2 reads SVGIG (reference sequence). This CDR3 is built from 13 residues. This CDR3 is CAWGEGETYEQYF. CDR3 DNA sequence: TGTGCCTGGGGAGAGGGTGAGACCTACGAGCAGTACTTC.

In this sample, this clonotype turned up once. This clone may be a read error of a much larger clone one base away. The chain combines TRBV27 with TRBJ2-1, with 8 bases matching TRBD2. Trimming cost V 5 bases and J 10 bases; bases outside gene matches: 10. This CDR3 comprises 14 residues. Germline assignment: CDR1 MNHEY and CDR2 SMNVEV (reference sequence). The CDR3 DNA follows: TGTGCCAGCAGTCTCCAGCGGGGGCCCTACGAGCAGTTCTTC. It codes for CASSLQRGPYEQFF.

This clonotype occurred many times. The chain combines TRBV11-2 with TRBJ2-7; 7 nucleotides agree with TRBD1. CDR1 and CDR2 from the germline V gene are SGHAT and FQNNGV. Trimming at V came to 4 bases and at J to 6 bases, leaving 3 bases not matched to a gene. The CDR3 totals 12 residues. Here the CDR3 reads CASSWTGAEQYF. For the CDR3, the DNA is TGTGCCAGCAGCTGGACAGGTGCCGAGCAGTACTTC.

This clonotype was counted many times. The chain recombines TRBV11-3 with TRBJ2-3; the D gene is possibly TRBD1 (6 bases). Germline V gene sequence: CDR1 SGHNT, CDR2 YENEEA. The CDR3 has 14 amino acids. The V gene lost 5 bases and the J gene lost 2 bases, with 11 bases spanning the gap. The CDR3 DNA follows: TGTGCCAGCAGCAACCGGGACAACACAGATACGCAGTATTTT. Translating it yields CASSNRDNTDTQYF.

V is TRBV12-3 or TRBV12-4 and J is TRBJ2-3; D perhaps matches TRBD1 (6 bases). The CDR3 has 16 amino acids. V was clipped by 2 bases and J by 2 bases, with 14 bases between them. The CDR3, as DNA: TGTGCCAGCAGTTTAACATCGGGGACACCCACAGATACGCAGTATTTT. It yields the protein CASSLTSGTPTDTQYF.

This clonotype was seen a few times. This rearrangement joins TRBV4-2 to TRBJ2-7, with 7 nucleotides matching TRBD2. Germline V gene data show CDR1 as LGHNA and CDR2 as YNFKEQ. The CDR3 loop spans 17 amino acids. J gave up 5 bases and V 0 bases, and 13 bases lay outside the gene matches. CDR3 in amino acids: CASSQESAAAGSHEQYF. The CDR3 nucleotides are TGTGCCAGCAGCCAAGAATCAGCTGCAGCGGGATCCCACGAGCAGTACTTC.

In this sample, this clonotype turned up many times. The gene calls are TRBV20-1 and TRBJ2-5, with D perhaps TRBD1 or TRBD2 (5 bases each). V was shortened by 5 bases and J by 4 bases, with 17 bases between the two germline ends. This CDR3 is built from 14 residues. Germline lookup yields CDR1 DFQATT and CDR2 SNEGSKA (reference sequence). The CDR3 region has the DNA TGCAGTGCTCTAGGGGTCGGAGGAAGAGAGACCCAGTACTTC. As protein: CSALGVGGRETQYF.

This clonotype has a handful of counts. The rearrangement uses TRBV10-1 and TRBJ2-7; D is unclear. The germline V gene encodes CDR1 WNHNN and CDR2 SYGVQD (reference sequence). The V and J ends lost 5 bases and 3 bases respectively, with 8 bases between them. The CDR3 has 12 amino acids. The CDR3 is CASSNSLYEQYF. The DNA of the CDR3 is TGCGCCAGCAGTAACAGTCTCTACGAGCAGTACTTC.

This clonotype has ten or more counts. This chain joins TRBV3-1 and TRBJ2-5, with D uncertain. V shed 0 bases and J shed 5 bases, with 4 bases lying between them. Germline lookup yields CDR1 LGHDT and CDR2 YNNKEL (reference sequence). The CDR3 extends over 12 amino acids. Here the CDR3 reads CASSQDLETQYF. The CDR3, as DNA: TGTGCCAGCAGCCAAGATCTGGAGACCCAGTACTTC.

This clonotype occurred a few times. This chain uses TRBV5-1 with TRBJ2-3; tentatively, D is TRBD1 (6 bases). This CDR3 spans 18 amino acids. V lost 3 bases and J 3 bases, leaving 23 bases between the germline ends. Looked up from germline, CDR1 is SGHRS and CDR2 is YFSETQ. CDR3 region: CASSSQIRTGRGTDTQYF. CDR3 in DNA: TGCGCCAGCAGCTCACAAATCCGAACAGGGCGAGGGACAGATACGCAGTATTTT.

This clonotype was seen many times. The chain is built from TRBV11-2 and TRBJ2-5; no clear D gene. V lost 5 bases and J 5 bases, leaving 18 bases between the germline ends. Per germline, CDR1 SGHAT and CDR2 FQNNGV. The CDR3 is 15 residues long. CDR3 amino acids: CASSLDGRAAETQYF. DNA of the CDR3: TGTGCCAGCAGCCTCGACGGAAGGGCGGCGGAGACCCAGTACTTC.

The chain joins TRBV10-1 to TRBJ2-7; possible D gene TRBD1, 6 bases. The germline CDR1 and CDR2 sequences are WNHNN and SYGVQD (reference sequence). The CDR3 runs 14 residues. Trimming shortened V by 5 bases and J by 6 bases, and 17 bases separated the two germline ends. CDR3 in DNA: TGCGCCAGCAGTAAGGGACAAGCGGTGCGCGAGCAGTACTTC. This translates into CASSKGQAVREQYF.

This clonotype has a count of ten or more. The chain couples TRBV20-1 to TRBJ2-1; D assignment may be TRBD1 or TRBD2 (5 bases each). V shed 2 bases and J shed 10 bases, with 15 bases lying between them. CDR3 size: 13 residues. The germline V gene has CDR1 DFQATT and CDR2 SNEGSKA (reference sequence). The CDR3 loop is CSARFRDRLEQFF. As DNA, the CDR3 is TGCAGTGCTAGATTCAGGGACCGACTGGAGCAGTTCTTC.